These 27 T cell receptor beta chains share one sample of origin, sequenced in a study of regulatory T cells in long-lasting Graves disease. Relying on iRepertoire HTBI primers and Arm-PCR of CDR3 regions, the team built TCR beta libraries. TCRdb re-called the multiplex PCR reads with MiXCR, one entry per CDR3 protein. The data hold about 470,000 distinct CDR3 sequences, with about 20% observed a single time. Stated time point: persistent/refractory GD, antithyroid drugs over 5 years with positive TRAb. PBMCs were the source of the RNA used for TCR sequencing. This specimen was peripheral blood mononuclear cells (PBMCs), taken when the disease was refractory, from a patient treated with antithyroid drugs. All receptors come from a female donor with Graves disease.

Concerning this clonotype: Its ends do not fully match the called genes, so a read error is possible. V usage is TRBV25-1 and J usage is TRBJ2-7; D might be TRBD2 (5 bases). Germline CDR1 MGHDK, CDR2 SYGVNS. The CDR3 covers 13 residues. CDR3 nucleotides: TGTGCCAGCAGTGTCGCGGGTCTCTACGTGCAGTACTTC. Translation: CASSVAGLYVQYF.

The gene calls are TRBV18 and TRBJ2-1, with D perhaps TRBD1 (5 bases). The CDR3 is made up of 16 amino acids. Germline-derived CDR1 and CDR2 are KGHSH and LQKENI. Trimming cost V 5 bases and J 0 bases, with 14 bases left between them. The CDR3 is CASSARGDSSYNEQFF. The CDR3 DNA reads TGTGCCAGCTCAGCAAGGGGTGATAGCTCCTACAATGAGCAGTTCTTC.

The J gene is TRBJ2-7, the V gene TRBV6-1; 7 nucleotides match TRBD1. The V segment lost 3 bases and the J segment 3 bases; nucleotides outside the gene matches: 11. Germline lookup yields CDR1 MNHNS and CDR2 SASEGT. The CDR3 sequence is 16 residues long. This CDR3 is CASSDLTGLIGYEQYF. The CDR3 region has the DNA TGTGCCAGCAGTGATCTGACAGGGCTCATAGGCTACGAGCAGTACTTC.

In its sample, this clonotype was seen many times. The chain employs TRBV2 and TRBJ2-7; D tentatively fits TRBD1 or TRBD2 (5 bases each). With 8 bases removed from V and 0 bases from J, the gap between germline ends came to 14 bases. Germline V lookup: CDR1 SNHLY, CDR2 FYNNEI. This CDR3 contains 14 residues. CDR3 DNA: TGTGCCAGCGGTGGGACGGAAAGCTCCTACGAGCAGTACTTC. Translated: CASGGTESSYEQYF.

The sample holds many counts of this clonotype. DNA of the CDR3: TGCAGTGCCCGCGGACTAGTTCTGGGGGAGCAGTACTTC. It codes for CSARGLVLGEQYF. The V gene is TRBV20-1, the J gene TRBJ2-7; 7 bases align to TRBD2. Germline V gene data show CDR1 as DFQATT and CDR2 as SNEGSKA (reference sequence). Trimming at V came to 6 bases and at J to 7 bases, leaving 12 bases not matched to a gene. The CDR3 is 13 amino acids.

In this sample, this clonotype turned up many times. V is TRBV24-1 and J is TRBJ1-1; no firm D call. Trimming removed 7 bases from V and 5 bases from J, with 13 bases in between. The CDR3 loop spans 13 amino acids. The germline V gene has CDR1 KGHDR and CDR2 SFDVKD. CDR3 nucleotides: TGTGCCACCAGATTAAATGTGGGGACTGAAGCTTTCTTT. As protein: CATRLNVGTEAFF.

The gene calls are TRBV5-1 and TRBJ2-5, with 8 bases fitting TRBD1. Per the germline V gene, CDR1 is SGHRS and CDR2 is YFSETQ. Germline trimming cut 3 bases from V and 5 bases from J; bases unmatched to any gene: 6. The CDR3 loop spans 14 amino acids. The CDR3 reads CASSSGQGEETQYF. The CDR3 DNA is TGCGCCAGCAGCTCCGGACAGGGTGAGGAGACCCAGTACTTC.

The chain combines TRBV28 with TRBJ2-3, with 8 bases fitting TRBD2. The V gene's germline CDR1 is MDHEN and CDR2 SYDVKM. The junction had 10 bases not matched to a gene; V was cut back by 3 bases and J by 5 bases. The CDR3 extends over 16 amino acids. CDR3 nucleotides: TGTGCCAGCAGTTTCCTCGGGACTAGGGTTCTAGATACGCAGTATTTT. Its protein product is CASSFLGTRVLDTQYF.

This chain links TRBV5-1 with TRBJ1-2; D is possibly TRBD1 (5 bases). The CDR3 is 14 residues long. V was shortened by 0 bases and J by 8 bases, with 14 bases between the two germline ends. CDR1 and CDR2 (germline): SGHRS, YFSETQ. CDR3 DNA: TGCGCCAGCAGCTTGGTCGCAGCCGGGGGAGGCTACACCTTC. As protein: CASSLVAAGGGYTF.

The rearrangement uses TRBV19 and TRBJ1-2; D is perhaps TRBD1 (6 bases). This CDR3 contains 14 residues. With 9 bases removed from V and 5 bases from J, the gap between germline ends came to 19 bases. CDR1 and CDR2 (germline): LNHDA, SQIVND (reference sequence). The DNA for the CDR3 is TGTGCCAGCATGGGACACCCCCTAGGGTATGGCTACACCTTC. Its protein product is CASMGHPLGYGYTF.

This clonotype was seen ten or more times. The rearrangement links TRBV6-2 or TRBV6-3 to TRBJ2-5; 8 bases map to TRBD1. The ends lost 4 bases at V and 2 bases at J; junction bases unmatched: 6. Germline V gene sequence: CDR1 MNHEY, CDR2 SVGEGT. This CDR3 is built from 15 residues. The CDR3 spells CASSSGTGAQETQYF. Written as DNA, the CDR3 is TGTGCCAGCAGTTCCGGGACAGGAGCACAAGAGACCCAGTACTTC.

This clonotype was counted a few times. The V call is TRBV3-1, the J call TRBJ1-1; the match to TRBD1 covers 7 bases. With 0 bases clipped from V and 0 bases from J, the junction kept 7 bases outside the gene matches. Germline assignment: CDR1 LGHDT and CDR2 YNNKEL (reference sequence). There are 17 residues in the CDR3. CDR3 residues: CASSQEPPGQMNTEAFF. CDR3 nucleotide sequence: TGTGCCAGCAGCCAAGAGCCACCGGGACAGATGAACACTGAAGCTTTCTTT.

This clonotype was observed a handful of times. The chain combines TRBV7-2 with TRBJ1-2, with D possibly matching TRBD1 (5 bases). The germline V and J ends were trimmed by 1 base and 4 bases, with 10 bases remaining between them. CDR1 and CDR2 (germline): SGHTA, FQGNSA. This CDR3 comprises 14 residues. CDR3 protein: CASSLVGDIYGYTF. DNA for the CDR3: TGTGCCAGCAGCTTAGTAGGGGATATCTATGGCTACACCTTC.

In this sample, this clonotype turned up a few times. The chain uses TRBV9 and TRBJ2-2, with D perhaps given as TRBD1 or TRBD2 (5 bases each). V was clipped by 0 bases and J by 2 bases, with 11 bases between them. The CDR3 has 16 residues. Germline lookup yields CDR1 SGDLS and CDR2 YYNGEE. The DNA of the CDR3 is TGTGCCAGCAGCGTAGTTGGGACCTCTAACACCGGGGAGCTGTTTTTT. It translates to CASSVVGTSNTGELFF. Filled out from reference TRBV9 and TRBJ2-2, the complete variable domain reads DSGVTQTPKHLITATGQRVTLRCSPRSGDLSVYWYQQSLDQGLQFLIQYYNGEERAKGNILERFSAQQFPDLHSELNLSSLELGDSALYFCASSVVGTSNTGELFFGEGSRLTVL.

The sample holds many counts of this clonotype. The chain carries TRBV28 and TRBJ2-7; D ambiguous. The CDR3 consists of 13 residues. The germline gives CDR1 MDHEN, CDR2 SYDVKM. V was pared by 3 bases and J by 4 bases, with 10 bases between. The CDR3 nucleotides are TGTGCCAGCAGTTTCGGCAGACTTTACGAGCAGTACTTC. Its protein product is CASSFGRLYEQYF.

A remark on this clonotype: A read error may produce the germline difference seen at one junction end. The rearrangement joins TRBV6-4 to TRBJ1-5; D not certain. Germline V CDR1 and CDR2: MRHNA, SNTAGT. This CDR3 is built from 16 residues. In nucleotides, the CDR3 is TGTGCCAGCAGCCCCGGTGTGAGATATAGCAATCAGTCCCAGCATTTT. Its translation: CASSPGVRYSNQSQHF.

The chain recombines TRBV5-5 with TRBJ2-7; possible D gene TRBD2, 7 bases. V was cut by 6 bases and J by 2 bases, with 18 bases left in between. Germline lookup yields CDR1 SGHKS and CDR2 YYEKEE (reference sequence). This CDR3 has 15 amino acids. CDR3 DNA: TGTGCCAGCAACGGGGGGCACGGGCATACCTACGAGCAGTACTTC. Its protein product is CASNGGHGHTYEQYF.

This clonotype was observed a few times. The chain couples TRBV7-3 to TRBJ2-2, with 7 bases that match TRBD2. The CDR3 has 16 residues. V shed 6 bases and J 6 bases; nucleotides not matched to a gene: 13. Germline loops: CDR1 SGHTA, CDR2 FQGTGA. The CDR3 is CASSSSAGVMAGELFF. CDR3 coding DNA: TGTGCCAGCAGTTCCTCGGCGGGAGTTATGGCCGGGGAGCTGTTTTTT. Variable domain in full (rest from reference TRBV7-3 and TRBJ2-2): GAGVSQTPSNKVTEKGKYVELRCDPISGHTALYWYRQSLGQGPEFLIYFQGTGAADDSGLPNDRFFAVRPEGSVSTLKIQRTERGDSAVYLCASSSSAGVMAGELFFGEGSRLTVL.

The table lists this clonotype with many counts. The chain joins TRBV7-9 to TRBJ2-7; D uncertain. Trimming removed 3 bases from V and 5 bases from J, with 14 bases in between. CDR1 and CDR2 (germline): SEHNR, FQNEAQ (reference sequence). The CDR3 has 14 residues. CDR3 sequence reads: CASSLSQTENEQYF. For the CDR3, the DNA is TGTGCCAGCAGCTTGAGTCAGACGGAGAACGAGCAGTACTTC.

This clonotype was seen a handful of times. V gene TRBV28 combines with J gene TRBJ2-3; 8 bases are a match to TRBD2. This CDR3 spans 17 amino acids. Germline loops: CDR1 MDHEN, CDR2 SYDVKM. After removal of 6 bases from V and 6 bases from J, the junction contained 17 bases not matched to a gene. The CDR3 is CASSLRMGLGGADTQYF. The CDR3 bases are TGTGCCAGCAGCCTTAGGATGGGACTAGGTGGCGCCGATACGCAGTATTTT.

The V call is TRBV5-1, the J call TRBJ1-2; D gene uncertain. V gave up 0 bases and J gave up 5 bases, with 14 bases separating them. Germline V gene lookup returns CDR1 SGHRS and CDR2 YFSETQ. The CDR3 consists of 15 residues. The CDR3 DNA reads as TGCGCCAGCAGCTTGGATGGCAGACACATATATGGCTACACCTTC. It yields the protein CASSLDGRHIYGYTF.

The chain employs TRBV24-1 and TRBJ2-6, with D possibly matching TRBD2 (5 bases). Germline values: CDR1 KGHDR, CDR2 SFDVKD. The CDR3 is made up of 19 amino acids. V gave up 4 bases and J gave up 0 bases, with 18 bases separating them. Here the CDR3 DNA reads TGTGCCACCAGTGACCCTCGGGGATCCCCTACCTCTGGGGCCAACGTCCTGACTTTC. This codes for CATSDPRGSPTSGANVLTF.

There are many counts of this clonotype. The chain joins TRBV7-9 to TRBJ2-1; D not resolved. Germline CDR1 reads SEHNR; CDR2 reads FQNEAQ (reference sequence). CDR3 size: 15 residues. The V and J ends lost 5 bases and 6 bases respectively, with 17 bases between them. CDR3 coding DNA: TGTGCCAGCAGCCCCGAGGCCCCCTATGGCAATGAGCAGTTCTTC. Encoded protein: CASSPEAPYGNEQFF.

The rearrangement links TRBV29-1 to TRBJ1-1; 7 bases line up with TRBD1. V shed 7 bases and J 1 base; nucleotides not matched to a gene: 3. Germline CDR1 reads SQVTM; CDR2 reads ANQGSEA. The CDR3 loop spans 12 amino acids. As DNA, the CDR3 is TGCAGCGACAGACAGGGGAACACTGAAGCTTTCTTT. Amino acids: CSDRQGNTEAFF.

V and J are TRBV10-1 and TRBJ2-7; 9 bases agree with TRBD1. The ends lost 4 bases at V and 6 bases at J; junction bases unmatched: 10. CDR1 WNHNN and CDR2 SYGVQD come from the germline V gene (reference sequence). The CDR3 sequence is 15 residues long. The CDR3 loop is CASSGPGTGSFEQYF. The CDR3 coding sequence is TGCGCCAGCAGTGGGCCCGGGACAGGGAGTTTCGAGCAGTACTTC.

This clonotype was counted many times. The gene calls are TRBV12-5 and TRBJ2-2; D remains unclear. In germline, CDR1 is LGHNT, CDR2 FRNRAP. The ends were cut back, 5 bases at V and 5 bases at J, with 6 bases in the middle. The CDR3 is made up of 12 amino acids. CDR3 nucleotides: TGTGCTAGTGGTCATAGTACCGGGGAGCTGTTTTTT. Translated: CASGHSTGELFF.

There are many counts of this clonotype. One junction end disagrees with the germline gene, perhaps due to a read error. In DNA, the CDR3 is TGTGCCAGCGTGGAGGGGGAAACTAACGATGGCTACACCTTC. It is translated as CASVEGETNDGYTF. The V call is TRBV2, the J call TRBJ1-2; the D gene is possibly TRBD1 (6 bases). Germline lookup yields CDR1 SNHLY and CDR2 FYNNEI. The CDR3 runs 14 residues.